This record concerns one T cell receptor (beta chain) sequence. Its antigen remains unidentified. Likely unrecorded immune exposures existed in these nominally healthy donors. These data are taken from a study of cytomegalovirus exposure and HLA in healthy donors. Broader study findings: Further analysis was carried out later, and it showed several of the most significant clusters appearing linked to common viral pathogens. Cytomegalovirus association was listed for 150 or so TCR beta chains.

This CDR3 comprises 15 residues. Germline CDR1 LGHNA, CDR2 YSLEER. J lost 2 bases, V lost 3 bases, and 4 bases had no gene match. Amplification used 60 Vbeta primers and 13 Jbeta primers. Profiling relied on immunoSEQ multiplex PCR, and the TCRdb table lists in-frame clones only, not all of them. The table lists about 160,000 clones, approximately 80% of them singletons. The material sequenced was PBMCs. This sequence was found in a male donor in good health and CMV-seropositive. The rearrangement joins TRBV4-3 to TRBJ1-3; 7 bases agree with TRBD1. CDR3 in amino acids: CASSHLTGTGNTIYF. The CDR3 nucleotides read TGCGCCAGCAGCCACCTGACAGGGACTGGAAACACCATATATTTT.